Listed below are T cell receptor beta chains from one sample, sequenced in a study of OX40 agonist ivuxolimab in advanced cancers. Profiling relied on immunoSEQ multiplex PCR, and the TCRdb table lists in-frame clones only, not all of them. The sample has 57,000 or so clones; around 90% are singletons. The sample was CD4+ or CD8+ T cells sorted from blood, taken in a trial of the OX40 agonist ivuxolimab. These receptors were taken from an adult with an advanced solid tumor such as melanoma, head and neck, liver or kidney cancer. CDR3s include the opening cysteine and the closing phenylalanine or tryptophan. A D gene is named only where the DNA matches it firmly. Clone size appears in some rows only: once, few, many, or a class for an expanded clone.

-	TRBD1	TRBV19	TRBJ1-5	TGTGCCAGTAGTATCGGGGGGACAGCAAATCAGCCCCAGCATTTT	CASSIGGTANQPQHF
-	-	TRBV6-6	TRBJ1-1	TGTGCCAGCATTCCAGGGGATAGCACTGAAGCTTTCTTT	CASIPGDSTEAFF
-	TRBD2	TRBV6-1	TRBJ2-1	TGTGCCAGCAGTTTGGGCGGGGGGGCCTACAATGAGCAGTTCTTC	CASSLGGGAYNEQFF
-	-	TRBV6-6	TRBJ1-1	TGTGCCAGCTTCCAGGCCCTCAACACTGAAGCTTTCTTT	CASFQALNTEAFF
once	TRBD1	TRBV6-1	TRBJ1-2	TGTGCCAGCACCCCGACAGGGCATGGCTACACCTTC	CASTPTGHGYTF
-	TRBD2	TRBV18	TRBJ2-2	TGTGCCAGCTCTCCAAACGGGGGAGCGGGAGTTGCCGGGGAGCTGTTTTTT	CASSPNGGAGVAGELFF
once	TRBD1	TRBV5-1	TRBJ1-1	TGCGCCAGCAGCGAGGGACAGATGAACACTGAAGCTTTCTTT	CASSEGQMNTEAFF
-	-	TRBV6-1	TRBJ2-2	TGTGCCAGCAAGGAACAACCGAACACCGGGGAGCTGTTTTTT	CASKEQPNTGELFF
-	-	TRBV5-6	TRBJ2-7	TGTGCCAGCAGCACTTTCCCCCTCTACGAGCAGTACTTC	CASSTFPLYEQYF
-	-	TRBV6-1	TRBJ2-7	TGTGCCAGCTCCCTCCAGGGATCCGGATCCTACGAGCAGTACTTC	CASSLQGSGSYEQYF
-	TRBD1	TRBV6-5	TRBJ2-1	TGTGCCAGCAGTTCGACAGGGGGCTCGGGTGAGCAGTTCTTC	CASSSTGGSGEQFF
-	TRBD1	TRBV19	TRBJ1-3	TGTGCCAGTAGTATTGCCGGGACAGCAGGAAACACCATATATTTT	CASSIAGTAGNTIYF
-	TRBD1	TRBV9	TRBJ2-7	TGTGCCAGCAGCGCACAGGGGGAGCCCTCATACGAGCAGTACTTC	CASSAQGEPSYEQYF
-	-	TRBV6-1	TRBJ2-1	TGTGCCAGCAGTGAATCACGCAGGGTCTCCTACAATGAGCAGTTCTTC	CASSESRRVSYNEQFF
-	TRBD1	TRBV20-1	TRBJ2-1	TGCAGTAGGGGACAGGGCGATGAGCAGTTCTTC	CSRGQGDEQFF
once	-	TRBV19	TRBJ1-5	TGTGCCAGTAGTTTCGAGAACAATCAGCCCCAGCATTTT	CASSFENNQPQHF
-	TRBD2	TRBV6-5	TRBJ2-1	TGTGCCAGCAGTTACGGGACTAGCGGGATGGATGAGCAGTTCTTC	CASSYGTSGMDEQFF